Each of the 22 T cell receptor beta chains below was sequenced from the same sample in a study of response to subunit inactivated influenza vaccine. Each CDR3 protein gets one entry after TCRdb re-called the RT-PCR reads with MiXCR. The table lists approximately 480,000 distinct CDR3 sequences, roughly 9.7% of them singletons, with around 12% in the top ten. Sequenced material: PBMCs from blood, taken 40 to 50 days after vaccination. The receptor set was obtained from a man aged 50 or older who received an inactivated influenza vaccine.

There are a few counts of this clonotype. V gene TRBV6-1 combines with J gene TRBJ1-2, with D uncertain. Trimming took off 7 bases at V and 1 base at J, with 10 bases between the two ends. CDR3 size: 13 residues. CDR1 is MNHNS and CDR2 is SASEGT in the germline V gene. CDR3 sequence reads: CASTQENNYGYTF. CDR3 DNA: TGTGCCAGCACTCAGGAGAATAACTATGGCTACACCTTC.

Only a few counts were recorded for this clonotype. The CDR3 DNA follows: TGCGCCAGCAGCCAAGATCCCGCCGGGACAGGGAGCTACGAGCAGTACTTC. Translation: CASSQDPAGTGSYEQYF. The chain carries TRBV4-1 and TRBJ2-7; TRBD1 matches 9 bases. This CDR3 region has 17 residues. Germline V gene data show CDR1 as MGHRA and CDR2 as YSYEKL. V shed 0 bases, J shed 3 bases, and the junction held 9 bases outside the gene matches.

There are many counts of this clonotype. This chain connects TRBV29-1 to TRBJ2-3, with 13 nucleotides matching TRBD2. CDR1 is SQVTM, CDR2 ANQGSEA, per germline. The CDR3 length is 16 residues. The V gene end was trimmed by 8 bases and the J gene end by 7 bases; junction bases not matched to a gene: 15. CDR3 sequence: CSYPGTSGVDPNTQYF. The CDR3 region has the DNA TGCAGCTACCCCGGGACTAGCGGGGTTGACCCGAATACGCAGTATTTT.

This clonotype was picked up a small number of times. The chain joins TRBV11-2 to TRBJ2-1, with 8 bases identical to TRBD2. The length of the CDR3 is 15 residues. The germline gives CDR1 SGHAT, CDR2 FQNNGV. With 6 bases clipped from V and 3 bases from J, the junction kept 7 bases outside the gene matches. CDR3 sequence reads: CASSAPGLGYNEQFF. Here the CDR3 DNA reads TGTGCCAGCAGTGCTCCGGGACTAGGCTACAATGAGCAGTTCTTC.

There are a few counts of this clonotype. The genes are TRBV18 and TRBJ1-2, with 7 bases identical to TRBD1. The junction had 5 bases not matched to a gene; V was cut back by 1 base and J by 0 bases. Germline CDR1 and CDR2: KGHSH and LQKENI. The CDR3 extends over 16 amino acids. The CDR3 DNA reads as TGTGCCAGCTCACCACGGACAGGAGAAGCTAACTATGGCTACACCTTC. Amino acids: CASSPRTGEANYGYTF.

This clonotype occurred a few times. V and J are TRBV4-3 and TRBJ2-1; D perhaps matches TRBD2 (6 bases). Germline V CDR1 and CDR2: LGHNA, YSLEER. The CDR3 has 15 residues. V shed 0 bases and J shed 3 bases, with 9 bases lying between them. The CDR3 region has the DNA TGCGCCAGCAGCCAAGAGGCGGGACTCTACAATGAGCAGTTCTTC. Protein: CASSQEAGLYNEQFF.

The chain joins TRBV5-1 to TRBJ2-5; 10 positions agree with TRBD2. V was pared by 4 bases and J by 3 bases, with 12 bases of the junction left unmatched. This CDR3 has 17 residues. CDR1 SGHRS and CDR2 YFSETQ come from the germline V gene. The CDR3 region has the DNA TGCGCCAGCAGCCGACGCGCCAGCGGGGGGGCGGAAGAGACCCAGTACTTC. Translating gives CASSRRASGGAEETQYF. Complete variable domain (other parts from reference TRBV5-1 and TRBJ2-5): KAGVTQTPRYLIKTRGQQVTLSCSPISGHRSVSWYQQTPGQGLQFLFEYFSETQRNKGNFPGRFSGRQFSNSRSEMNVSTLELGDSALYLCASSRRASGGAEETQYFGPGTRLLVL.

This clonotype was counted a few times. The V gene is TRBV6-2 or TRBV6-3, the J gene TRBJ2-5; D tentatively fits TRBD1 or TRBD2 (5 bases each). V lost 5 bases and J 9 bases, leaving 16 bases between the germline ends. This CDR3 has 13 residues. Looked up from germline, CDR1 is MNHEY and CDR2 is SVGEGT. The CDR3 here is CASSRDDLMAQYF. The CDR3 DNA follows: TGTGCCAGCAGTCGGGACGACCTGATGGCCCAGTACTTC.

V gene TRBV20-1 combines with J gene TRBJ1-2, with D maybe TRBD1 (6 bases). CDR1 DFQATT and CDR2 SNEGSKA come from the germline V gene (reference sequence). Trimming removed 4 bases at V and 3 bases at J, with 18 bases between. The CDR3 runs to 15 residues. The CDR3 protein is CSATATGQLDYGYTF. CDR3 nucleotides: TGCAGTGCTACCGCTACAGGGCAGCTTGACTATGGCTACACCTTC.

The J gene is TRBJ2-7, the V gene TRBV7-8; tentatively, D is TRBD1 (5 bases). This CDR3 spans 16 amino acids. From germline, CDR1 is SGHVS and CDR2 FQNEAQ. Trimming removed 5 bases from V and 0 bases from J, with 17 bases in between. As DNA, the CDR3 is TGTGCCAGCAGCCCAGGGATAAAGCCACTCTCCTACGAGCAGTACTTC. As protein: CASSPGIKPLSYEQYF. Variable domain in full (rest from reference TRBV7-8 and TRBJ2-7): GAGVSQSPRYKVAKRGQDVALRCDPISGHVSLFWYQQALGQGPEFLTYFQNEAQLDKSGLPSDRFFAERPEGSVSTLKIQRTQQEDSAVYLCASSPGIKPLSYEQYFGPGTRLTVT.

The V call is TRBV20-1, the J call TRBJ1-1, with 7 positions matching TRBD1. The V gene's germline CDR1 is DFQATT and CDR2 SNEGSKA (reference sequence). The CDR3 sequence is 12 residues long. Germline trimming cut 3 bases from V and 8 bases from J; bases unmatched to any gene: 6. In DNA form, the CDR3 reads TGCAGTGCTAGTTTGGAGGGGGCCGAAGCTTTCTTT. Its translation is CSASLEGAEAFF.

The chain has TRBV5-1 and TRBJ2-3; the match to TRBD1 covers 7 bases. With V trimmed by 4 bases and J by 0 bases, 5 bases remained unmatched. The CDR3 is 15 amino acids. CDR1 is SGHRS, CDR2 YFSETQ, per germline. The CDR3 region is CASSKGATSTDTQYF. CDR3 DNA: TGCGCCAGCAGCAAGGGGGCGACTAGCACAGATACGCAGTATTTT.

This clonotype showed up just a few times. The chain uses TRBV12-3 or TRBV12-4 and TRBJ2-7, with D possibly TRBD2 on 6 matching bases. The CDR3 has 13 amino acids. Trimming removed 6 bases from V and 2 bases from J, with 11 bases in between. CDR3 sequence reads: CASRGTQAYEQYF. The CDR3 coding sequence is TGTGCCAGCAGGGGGACTCAGGCCTACGAGCAGTACTTC.

V and J are TRBV20-1 and TRBJ2-1; D not resolved. V lost 2 bases and J lost 3, with 11 bases in between. The CDR3 length is 14 residues. Germline-derived CDR1 and CDR2 are DFQATT and SNEGSKA (reference sequence). The CDR3 region has the DNA TGCAGTGCTAGACCAACCGAAAGCTACAATGAGCAGTTCTTC. It codes for CSARPTESYNEQFF.

The rearrangement links TRBV7-9 to TRBJ1-6, with D unclear. Germline CDR1 and CDR2: SEHNR and FQNEAQ (reference sequence). V was shortened by 6 bases and J by 14 bases, with 23 bases between the two germline ends. The CDR3 extends over 15 amino acids. CDR3 amino acids: CASRRSGREGSTLHF. CDR3 in DNA: TGTGCCAGCAGGCGAAGTGGGAGGGAAGGATCAACCCTCCACTTT.

The V call is TRBV20-1, the J call TRBJ2-4; D ambiguous. From germline, CDR1 is DFQATT and CDR2 SNEGSKA (reference sequence). CDR3 length: 15 amino acids. Trimming took off 2 bases at V and 1 base at J, with 12 bases between the two ends. CDR3 amino acids: CSARLSGAAKNIQYF. CDR3 DNA: TGCAGTGCTAGACTCAGTGGCGCGGCCAAAAACATTCAGTACTTC.

This clonotype has just a few counts. The chain carries TRBV2 and TRBJ1-2; TRBD1 is a possible D gene (5 bases). The CDR3 loop spans 13 amino acids. Germline-derived CDR1 and CDR2 are SNHLY and FYNNEI. Trimming took 9 bases from V and 1 from J, leaving 12 bases between them. In nucleotides, the CDR3 is TGTGCCAGGGGGGACGGAAATAACTATGGCTACACCTTC. Its protein is CARGDGNNYGYTF.

This chain uses TRBV5-4 with TRBJ2-3; TRBD2 matches 7 bases. The CDR3 is made up of 13 amino acids. V trimming: 0 bases; J trimming: 5 bases; junction bases outside the gene matches: 0. Germline-derived CDR1 and CDR2 are SGHNT and YYREEE (reference sequence). CDR3 protein: CASSLVAGDTQYF. CDR3 nucleotides: TGTGCCAGCAGCTTGGTAGCGGGAGATACGCAGTATTTT. Looking up the rest from reference TRBV5-4 and TRBJ2-3 gives the full variable domain: ETGVTQSPTHLIKTRGQQVTLRCSSQSGHNTVSWYQQALGQGPQFIFQYYREEENGRGNFPPRFSGLQFPNYSSELNVNALELDDSALYLCASSLVAGDTQYFGPGTRLTVL.

This clonotype was counted between two and nine times. The chain links TRBV20-1 to TRBJ1-4; 9 bases are a match to TRBD1. Germline-derived CDR1 and CDR2 are DFQATT and SNEGSKA (reference sequence). The CDR3 is 17 amino acids. V was clipped by 0 bases and J by 3 bases; unmatched bases: 8. CDR3 DNA sequence: TGCAGTGCTAGAGATACGGCACAGGGGGCCCCTAATGAAAAACTGTTTTTT. It specifies CSARDTAQGAPNEKLFF.

The chain joins TRBV7-9 to TRBJ2-3, with TRBD1 matching over 7 bases. The germline CDR1 and CDR2 sequences are SEHNR and FQNEAQ (reference sequence). The CDR3 has 16 amino acids. J was trimmed by 4 bases and V by 6 bases; bases with no gene match: 13. The CDR3 sequence: CASSRRWQGVADTQYF. The CDR3 DNA sequence: TGTGCCAGCAGTAGGAGGTGGCAGGGGGTGGCAGATACGCAGTATTTT.

This chain connects TRBV7-2 to TRBJ1-5; TRBD1 matches 7 bases. This CDR3 spans 15 amino acids. Losses at the gene ends were 5 bases for V and 7 bases for J; bases not matched to a gene: 11. The germline V gene encodes CDR1 SGHTA and CDR2 FQGNSA. The CDR3 reads CASSPSGSGGQPQHF. CDR3 DNA: TGTGCCAGCAGCCCGTCGGGGTCAGGGGGGCAGCCCCAGCATTTT.

Many counts were recorded for this clonotype. The chain combines TRBV5-1 with TRBJ2-7, with 7 bases that match TRBD2. Germline V gene sequence: CDR1 SGHRS, CDR2 YFSETQ. V shed 0 bases and J 3 bases; nucleotides not matched to a gene: 9. CDR3 size: 16 residues. The CDR3 bases are TGCGCCAGCAGCTTGGGCTCCGGGCGGGAGTTCTACGAGCAGTACTTC. This gives the protein CASSLGSGREFYEQYF.